Below are 28 T cell receptor beta chains sequenced from a single sample in a study of T-cell reconstitution after alpha-beta-depleted transplantation in children. Antigen specificity for these receptors is unknown. Study-level results: T-cell numbers and diversity one year post-transplant derived largely from freshly generated T cells.

The TCRbeta library was prepared with unique molecular identifiers. Each CDR3 protein gets one entry after TCRdb re-called the PCR reads with MiXCR. Of around 270,000 distinct CDR3 sequences listed, less than 9.5% are singletons. The specimen was peripheral blood, collected 360 days after TCRalphabeta/CD19-depleted stem cell transplant. All receptors come from a female patient between 2 and 15 years old who had a stem cell transplant for Fanconi anemia, so the T cells may come from the graft donor.

The sample holds many counts of this clonotype. The gene calls are TRBV5-1 and TRBJ2-7; maybe TRBD2 (6 bases). The CDR3 has 13 residues. The germline V and J ends were trimmed by 0 bases and 4 bases, with 8 bases remaining between them. Germline CDR1 and CDR2: SGHRS and YFSETQ. The CDR3 bases are TGCGCCAGCAGCTTGGTGAGCGGGTACGAGCAGTACTTC. It yields the protein CASSLVSGYEQYF.

In its sample, this clonotype was seen a few times. This chain joins TRBV7-8 and TRBJ1-1, with D perhaps matching TRBD1 (5 bases). This CDR3 spans 15 amino acids. CDR1 and CDR2 from the germline V gene are SGHVS and FQNEAQ. Trimming removed 5 bases at V and 1 base at J, with 14 bases between. DNA of the CDR3: TGTGCCAGCAGCAGAACCAGGACAACGAACACTGAAGCTTTCTTT. This encodes CASSRTRTTNTEAFF.

This clonotype has only a few counts. The gene calls are TRBV5-1 and TRBJ2-3; 10 nucleotides match TRBD2. V lost 4 bases, J lost 3 bases, and 11 bases stayed unmatched. CDR1 is SGHRS and CDR2 is YFSETQ in the germline V gene. The CDR3 spans 17 residues. CDR3 residues: CASSKTPSGSSTDTQYF. The DNA of the CDR3 is TGCGCCAGCAGCAAGACCCCTAGCGGGAGTAGTACAGATACGCAGTATTTT.

This clonotype was recorded at least ten times. The chain carries TRBV27 and TRBJ2-3; TRBD2 aligns across 8 bases. After removal of 2 bases from V and 3 bases from J, the junction contained 4 bases not matched to a gene. This CDR3 has 15 amino acids. Germline assignment: CDR1 MNHEY and CDR2 SMNVEV (reference sequence). The CDR3 loop reads CASSLGGLGTDTQYF. For the CDR3, the DNA is TGTGCCAGCAGTTTAGGGGGACTAGGGACAGATACGCAGTATTTT.

This chain uses TRBV3-1 with TRBJ2-1; 9 bases are shared with TRBD2. Germline V gene sequence: CDR1 LGHDT, CDR2 YNNKEL (reference sequence). Trimming took 0 bases from V and 4 from J; bases not matched to a gene: 7. The CDR3 spans 17 residues. The CDR3 DNA follows: TGTGCCAGCAGCCAAGATGGCCCTAGCGGGACTTACAATGAGCAGTTCTTC. Protein product: CASSQDGPSGTYNEQFF.

This clonotype has ten or more counts. J is TRBJ2-1 and V is TRBV20-1, with no clear D. The CDR3 length is 11 residues. V was cut by 0 bases and J by 8 bases, with 5 bases left in between. The germline gives CDR1 DFQATT, CDR2 SNEGSKA (reference sequence). CDR3 protein: CSARDVYEQFF. The CDR3 DNA reads TGCAGTGCTAGAGACGTATATGAGCAGTTCTTC.

Many counts were recorded for this clonotype. V usage is TRBV7-8 and J usage is TRBJ2-7; the match to TRBD1 covers 7 bases. V trimming: 5 bases; J trimming: 0 bases; junction bases outside the gene matches: 4. There are 14 residues in the CDR3. Per the germline V gene, CDR1 is SGHVS and CDR2 is FQNEAQ. CDR3 sequence: CASSSRDSSYEQYV. DNA for the CDR3: TGTGCCAGCAGCAGCCGGGACAGCTCCTACGAGCAGTACGTC.

V gene TRBV12-3 or TRBV12-4 combines with J gene TRBJ1-1, with D perhaps TRBD1 (6 bases). CDR3 size: 15 residues. With 6 bases removed from V and 4 bases from J, the gap between germline ends came to 18 bases. The CDR3 loop is CASSPRTGAGTEAFF. The CDR3 nucleotides read TGTGCCAGCAGCCCCCGCACGGGGGCTGGCACTGAAGCTTTCTTT.

This clonotype has a handful of counts. The chain couples TRBV3-1 to TRBJ2-1, with 11 positions matching TRBD2. Unmatched junction bases numbered 7, after V lost 5 bases and J lost 4 bases. CDR3 length equals 16 residues. Germline V gene sequence: CDR1 LGHDT, CDR2 YNNKEL (reference sequence). For the CDR3, the DNA is TGTGCCAGCAGCTCCGGGACTAGCGGCTTTTACAATGAGCAGTTCTTC. This encodes CASSSGTSGFYNEQFF.

The chain recombines TRBV10-2 with TRBJ2-3, with 15 bases matching TRBD2. Per germline, CDR1 WSHSY and CDR2 SAAADI. The CDR3 is made up of 16 amino acids. The V segment lost 7 bases and the J segment 3 bases; nucleotides outside the gene matches: 5. The chain's CDR3 is CASTGLAGGPTDTQYF. CDR3 DNA sequence: TGCGCCAGCACTGGACTAGCGGGGGGGCCAACAGATACGCAGTATTTT.

The sample holds many counts of this clonotype. The gene calls are TRBV29-1 and TRBJ1-1; a weak D match, TRBD1 (5 bases). This CDR3 contains 12 residues. The germline V gene encodes CDR1 SQVTM and CDR2 ANQGSEA. Trimming took off 4 bases at V and 1 base at J, with 7 bases between the two ends. The CDR3 loop is CSVGRGNTEAFF. CDR3 coding DNA: TGCAGCGTTGGTAGGGGGAACACTGAAGCTTTCTTT.

This clonotype was recorded at least ten times. This chain connects TRBV7-6 to TRBJ1-4; tentative D call: TRBD1 (5 bases). The CDR3 is 15 residues long. Germline V gives CDR1 SGHVS, CDR2 FNYEAQ. Trimming stripped 6 bases from V and 4 bases from J, with 15 bases between. DNA for the CDR3: TGTGCCAGCAGTCGAACCCTAGGGGATAATGAAAAACTGTTTTTT. Amino acids: CASSRTLGDNEKLFF.

This clonotype was found a few times. This chain links TRBV5-6 with TRBJ1-4; the D is unclear. This CDR3 is 17 amino acids long. The germline V gene has CDR1 SGHDT and CDR2 YYEEEE. Deletions cut 0 bases from V and 0 bases from J, with 12 bases between. CDR3 loop: CASSLGRSAATNEKLFF. CDR3 DNA: TGTGCCAGCAGCTTGGGAAGATCGGCCGCAACTAATGAAAAACTGTTTTTT.

This chain joins TRBV2 and TRBJ1-2, with unresolved D. The V end was cut by 7 bases, the J end by 6 bases, with 6 bases between. Germline loops: CDR1 SNHLY, CDR2 FYNNEI. The length of the CDR3 is 10 residues. The CDR3 region is CASTLNGYTF. The CDR3 DNA is TGTGCCAGCACCCTTAATGGCTACACCTTC. Variable domain in full (rest from reference TRBV2 and TRBJ1-2): EPEVTQTPSHQVTQMGQEVILRCVPISNHLYFYWYRQILGQKVEFLVSFYNNEISEKSEIFDDQFSVERPDGSNFTLKIRSTKLEDSAMYFCASTLNGYTFGSGTRLTVV.

In this sample, this clonotype turned up many times. The chain joins TRBV15 to TRBJ2-2; 7 bases agree with TRBD2. Germline V gives CDR1 LNHNV, CDR2 YYDKDF (reference sequence). This CDR3 contains 17 residues. V was pared by 0 bases and J by 5 bases, with 9 bases of the junction left unmatched. CDR3 amino acids: CATSREPGLRRTGELFF. The CDR3 DNA is TGTGCCACCAGCAGAGAACCGGGACTAAGAAGGACCGGGGAGCTGTTTTTT.

In its sample, this clonotype was seen many times. This sequence joins TRBV7-8 and TRBJ1-2; weak D call: TRBD1 (6 bases). Per germline, CDR1 SGHVS and CDR2 FQNEAQ. CDR3 size: 13 residues. V shed 6 bases and J shed 8 bases, with 16 bases lying between them. CDR3 bases: TGTGCCAGCAGTGGGGGCGTGGGTGCGGGCTACACCTTC. Encoded protein: CASSGGVGAGYTF. Full variable domain (missing parts from reference TRBV7-8 and TRBJ1-2): GAGVSQSPRYKVAKRGQDVALRCDPISGHVSLFWYQQALGQGPEFLTYFQNEAQLDKSGLPSDRFFAERPEGSVSTLKIQRTQQEDSAVYLCASSGGVGAGYTFGSGTRLTVV.

The table lists this clonotype with many counts. The V call is TRBV12-3 or TRBV12-4, the J call TRBJ1-2; D is ambiguous. The CDR3 runs 14 residues. V was pared by 1 base and J by 2 bases, with 8 bases between. The CDR3 DNA sequence: TGTGCCAGCAGTTTAGGTGCGCCAAACTATGGCTACACCTTC. Protein product: CASSLGAPNYGYTF.

This clonotype appeared many times. The chain is built from TRBV11-2 and TRBJ2-1; 7 bases are shared with TRBD2. Germline V gene lookup returns CDR1 SGHAT and CDR2 FQNNGV. J was trimmed by 10 bases and V by 1 base; bases with no gene match: 4. There are 13 residues in the CDR3. The CDR3, as DNA: TGTGCCAGCAGCTTAGTGCGGGAGCGGGAGCAGTTCTTC. Its protein is CASSLVREREQFF.

The chain has TRBV11-2 and TRBJ2-1; 7 nucleotides align to TRBD1. V was pared by 8 bases and J by 3 bases, with 7 bases of the junction left unmatched. Germline CDR1 SGHAT, CDR2 FQNNGV. The CDR3 loop spans 14 amino acids. CDR3 coding DNA: TGTGCCAGCGGACAGGATAGCTACTACAATGAGCAGTTCTTC. Translated: CASGQDSYYNEQFF. Full variable domain (remainder filled in from reference TRBV11-2 and TRBJ2-1): EAGVAQSPRYKIIEKRQSVAFWCNPISGHATLYWYQQILGQGPKLLIQFQNNGVVDDSQLPKDRFSAERLKGVDSTLKIQPAKLEDSAVYLCASGQDSYYNEQFFGPGTRLTVL.

Many counts were recorded for this clonotype. The CDR3 region is CASSLPAVETQYF. DNA of the CDR3: TGTGCCAGCAGCCTCCCGGCAGTCGAGACCCAGTACTTC. This chain joins TRBV28 and TRBJ2-5, with D unclear. In germline, CDR1 is MDHEN, CDR2 SYDVKM. Between the trimmed V and J ends, which lost 6 bases and 5 bases, there was a span of 13 bases. This CDR3 is built from 13 residues. Using reference TRBV28 and TRBJ2-5 for the parts outside the CDR3, the full variable domain is DVKVTQSSRYLVKRTGEKVFLECVQDMDHENMFWYRQDPGLGLRLIYFSYDVKMKEKGDIPEGYSVSREKKERFSLILESASTNQTSMYLCASSLPAVETQYFGPGTRLLVL.

This clonotype occurred many times. The chain is built from TRBV20-1 and TRBJ2-5, with TRBD2 as a possible D gene (6 bases). Germline lookup yields CDR1 DFQATT and CDR2 SNEGSKA (reference sequence). The CDR3 runs 13 residues. Deletions cut 1 base from V and 5 bases from J, with 11 bases between. The chain's CDR3 is CSARAGGPETQYF. The CDR3 coding sequence is TGCAGTGCTAGAGCTGGAGGGCCGGAGACCCAGTACTTC.

This clonotype was recorded at least ten times. The V and J genes are TRBV29-1 and TRBJ1-2, with 7 bases fitting TRBD1. The V gene's germline CDR1 is SQVTM and CDR2 ANQGSEA. Trimming at V came to 6 bases and at J to 1 base, leaving 5 bases not matched to a gene. The CDR3 has 13 amino acids. CDR3 sequence reads: CSVGTALNYGYTF. The CDR3 nucleotides read TGCAGCGTGGGGACAGCCCTTAACTATGGCTACACCTTC.

V is TRBV9 and J is TRBJ2-7; 13 nucleotides agree with TRBD2. V dropped 0 bases and J dropped 0; count of bases not matched to a gene: 6. CDR1 SGDLS and CDR2 YYNGEE come from the germline V gene. The CDR3 covers 18 residues. The CDR3 DNA is TGTGCCAGCAGCGTAGGACTAGCGGGAGGCAAATTCTCCTACGAGCAGTACTTC. Its translation is CASSVGLAGGKFSYEQYF.

The chain is built from TRBV2 and TRBJ2-3; D not resolved. The V gene lost 4 bases and the J gene lost 4 bases, with 9 bases spanning the gap. The V gene's germline CDR1 is SNHLY and CDR2 FYNNEI. This CDR3 is 13 amino acids long. The CDR3 reads CASSGLAPDTQYF. The CDR3 DNA follows: TGTGCCAGCAGTGGTTTAGCTCCAGATACGCAGTATTTT.

This clonotype showed up just a few times. The J gene is TRBJ1-3, the V gene TRBV7-2; 8 bases agree with TRBD1. The CDR3 runs 16 residues. CDR1 is SGHTA and CDR2 is FQGNSA in the germline V gene. The trim removed 5 bases at V and 7 bases at J, leaving 13 bases unmatched. CDR3 in DNA: TGTGCCAGCAGCCCCGGACAGGGTAAATGGTGGAACACCATATATTTT. It yields the protein CASSPGQGKWWNTIYF. Using reference TRBV7-2 and TRBJ1-3 for the parts outside the CDR3, the full variable domain is GAGVSQSPSNKVTEKGKDVELRCDPISGHTALYWYRQSLGQGLEFLIYFQGNSAPDKSGLPSDRFSAERTGGSVSTLTIQRTQQEDSAVYLCASSPGQGKWWNTIYFGEGSWLTVV.

This clonotype was observed at least ten times. V gene TRBV20-1 combines with J gene TRBJ2-3; D gene uncertain. Looked up from germline, CDR1 is DFQATT and CDR2 is SNEGSKA (reference sequence). V was shortened by 4 bases and J by 4 bases, with 12 bases between the two germline ends. The CDR3 is 13 amino acids. Here the CDR3 reads CSATTHSPDTQYF. CDR3 DNA: TGCAGTGCTACGACTCACTCCCCAGATACGCAGTATTTT.

The table lists this clonotype with a few counts. The V call is TRBV13, the J call TRBJ1-2, with 8 positions matching TRBD1. CDR1 is PRHDT, CDR2 FYEKMQ, per germline (reference sequence). The CDR3 sequence is 14 residues long. Trimming cost V 5 bases and J 2 bases; bases outside gene matches: 4. CDR3 in DNA: TGTGCCAGCAGCGAGACAGGGGTCAACTATGGCTACACCTTC. Protein product: CASSETGVNYGYTF.

V usage is TRBV5-1 and J usage is TRBJ2-5; a possible D gene is TRBD1 (5 bases). Per the germline V gene, CDR1 is SGHRS and CDR2 is YFSETQ. The CDR3 is made up of 16 amino acids. Between the trimmed V and J ends, which lost 4 bases and 5 bases, there was a span of 21 bases. The CDR3 region is CASSQAGQGVGETQYF. As DNA, the CDR3 is TGCGCCAGCAGCCAAGCTGGACAAGGCGTTGGGGAGACCCAGTACTTC.